This T cell receptor (beta chain) was recorded in a study of blood T cell repertoires in COVID-19. Study-wide background: Italy, Spain and the United States were the sources of the convalescent and acute COVID-19 samples. In each case, the material was cDNA or gDNA derived from T cells, B-cell-depleted T cells, or PBMCs.

The authors' processing: Estimates of nucleated cell counts were drawn from the amplification of reference gene primers. Assay used: immunoSEQ multiplex PCR; TCRdb lists only in-frame clones, some missing. V and J calls and clone size come straight from that table; D and trimming were deduced from the DNA. This sample carries about 670,000 clones, approximately 90% of them seen once, and the ten largest clones take over 0.2%. This CDR3 comprises 16 residues. The germline CDR1 and CDR2 sequences are SEHNR and FQNEAQ (reference sequence). V gave up 3 bases and J gave up 0 bases, with 12 bases separating them.

The V gene is TRBV7-9, the J gene TRBJ1-3; tentatively, D is TRBD1 (5 bases). Sequencing was done on a sample of peripheral blood. The receptor's source is a woman between 18 and 29 years old with acute or convalescent COVID-19. The CDR3 loop reads CASSFRPGLSGNTIYF. In nucleotides, the CDR3 is TGTGCCAGCAGCTTCCGGCCAGGGCTCTCTGGAAACACCATATATTTT.